These 27 T cell receptor beta chains originate from one sample sequenced in a study of identical twins. TCRdb fed the 5' RACE reads into MiXCR, producing one record per CDR3 protein. The repertoire has approximately 230,000 distinct CDR3 sequences, 11% to 15% of them found once; the top ten carry around 9%. The sample consisted of memory (CD45RO+) T cells sorted from blood. These receptors came from a woman aged 18 to 35 in good health.

This clonotype was seen a few times. The chain carries TRBV19 and TRBJ1-1; D gene ambiguous. This CDR3 has 14 residues. CDR1 is LNHDA, CDR2 SQIVND, per germline (reference sequence). V was trimmed by 2 bases and J by 2 bases, leaving 9 bases between them. The CDR3 loop is CASSISGPNTEAFF. In DNA, the CDR3 is TGTGCCAGTAGTATATCAGGACCCAACACTGAAGCTTTCTTT.

This clonotype was detected only a few times. J is TRBJ1-5 and V is TRBV6-2 or TRBV6-3, with 7 bases that match TRBD1. Looked up from germline, CDR1 is MNHEY and CDR2 is SVGEGT. The CDR3 consists of 12 residues. After removal of 7 bases from V and 7 bases from J, the junction contained 4 bases not matched to a gene. The CDR3 loop reads CASTRTGQPQHF. The CDR3, as DNA: TGTGCCAGCACCCGGACAGGCCAGCCCCAGCATTTT.

The chain joins TRBV7-9 to TRBJ1-1; no definite D call. This CDR3 region has 14 residues. CDR1 is SEHNR and CDR2 is FQNEAQ in the germline V gene (reference sequence). V dropped 1 base and J dropped 5 bases, with 11 bases sitting between them. The CDR3 loop reads CASSLDGRWTEAFF. As DNA, the CDR3 is TGTGCCAGCAGCTTAGACGGCAGGTGGACTGAAGCTTTCTTT.

This clonotype has a count of ten or more. The chain employs TRBV20-1 and TRBJ2-7; tentatively, D is TRBD1 (6 bases). Germline loops: CDR1 DFQATT, CDR2 SNEGSKA (reference sequence). V was shortened by 4 bases and J by 4 bases, with 14 bases between the two germline ends. The CDR3 loop spans 13 amino acids. The CDR3 is CSATGTTQYEQYF. In DNA, the CDR3 is TGCAGTGCTACCGGGACAACACAATACGAGCAGTACTTC.

A few counts support this clonotype. The chain carries TRBV9 and TRBJ2-2, with 8 bases that match TRBD1. From germline, CDR1 is SGDLS and CDR2 YYNGEE. The CDR3 spans 15 residues. J lost 6 bases, V lost 3 bases, and 7 bases had no gene match. Here the CDR3 reads CASSAQGATAGELFF. The CDR3 region has the DNA TGTGCCAGCAGCGCCCAGGGGGCTACGGCCGGGGAGCTGTTTTTT. The full variable domain, completed using reference TRBV9 and TRBJ2-2, is DSGVTQTPKHLITATGQRVTLRCSPRSGDLSVYWYQQSLDQGLQFLIQYYNGEERAKGNILERFSAQQFPDLHSELNLSSLELGDSALYFCASSAQGATAGELFFGEGSRLTVL.

The rearrangement links TRBV11-2 to TRBJ2-5; tentative D call: TRBD2 (5 bases). Germline CDR1 SGHAT, CDR2 FQNNGV. The ends were cut back, 8 bases at V and 4 bases at J, with 8 bases in the middle. The CDR3 is made up of 11 amino acids. The CDR3 DNA reads TGTGCCAGCGAGGGTAGAGAGACCCAGTACTTC. Encoded protein: CASEGRETQYF.

This rearrangement joins TRBV27 to TRBJ1-2, with D unresolved. CDR3 size: 13 residues. Germline-derived CDR1 and CDR2 are MNHEY and SMNVEV (reference sequence). Trimming removed 2 bases at V and 8 bases at J, with 12 bases between. The CDR3 DNA follows: TGTGCCAGCAGTTTAAACAACCGGGGAGGCTACACCTTC. Amino acids: CASSLNNRGGYTF.

In this sample, this clonotype turned up a few times. The chain combines TRBV7-3 with TRBJ2-1; no clear D. The CDR3 is made up of 12 amino acids. V gave up 4 bases and J gave up 5 bases, with 6 bases separating them. Germline V gene sequence: CDR1 SGHTA, CDR2 FQGTGA. CDR3 protein: CASSSPNNEQFF. CDR3 DNA sequence: TGTGCCAGCAGCTCCCCTAACAATGAGCAGTTCTTC.

V and J are TRBV12-3 or TRBV12-4 and TRBJ2-2; D gene uncertain. V shed 5 bases and J shed 5 bases, with 9 bases lying between them. CDR3 length equals 13 residues. The CDR3 sequence is CASSPLTTGELFF. Here the CDR3 DNA reads TGTGCCAGCAGTCCCTTAACTACCGGGGAGCTGTTTTTT.

This clonotype was counted between two and nine times. V and J are TRBV20-1 and TRBJ1-1; D may be TRBD1 (6 bases). CDR1 is DFQATT and CDR2 is SNEGSKA in the germline V gene (reference sequence). Trimming removed 0 bases at V and 5 bases at J, with 10 bases between. This CDR3 comprises 13 residues. CDR3 in amino acids: CSAREGGVTEAFF. CDR3 DNA sequence: TGCAGTGCTAGAGAAGGGGGAGTTACTGAAGCTTTCTTT.

The rearrangement uses TRBV6-2 or TRBV6-3 and TRBJ2-7; 8 bases are a match to TRBD2. This CDR3 has 14 residues. CDR1 MNHEY and CDR2 SVGEGT come from the germline V gene. V lost 4 bases and J lost 4; bases outside the gene matches: 6. This CDR3 is CASSWDSGTYEQYF. The CDR3 DNA sequence: TGTGCCAGCAGTTGGGATAGCGGGACATACGAGCAGTACTTC.

V is TRBV27 and J is TRBJ2-7; D unclear. The CDR3 has 14 amino acids. The germline CDR1 and CDR2 sequences are MNHEY and SMNVEV (reference sequence). Trimming took off 6 bases at V and 3 bases at J, with 15 bases between the two ends. Here the CDR3 reads CASSPEVRFYEQYF. The CDR3 DNA reads as TGTGCCAGCAGCCCTGAAGTCCGTTTCTACGAGCAGTACTTC.

This clonotype showed up just a few times. The chain uses TRBV30 and TRBJ2-5; 7 nucleotides align to TRBD1. Trimming took 0 bases from V and 5 from J; bases not matched to a gene: 0. This CDR3 is built from 12 residues. CDR1 is GTSNPN, CDR2 SVGIG, per germline (reference sequence). Here the CDR3 reads CAWSVQGETQYF. CDR3 nucleotide sequence: TGTGCCTGGAGTGTACAGGGGGAGACCCAGTACTTC.

This clonotype was detected a few times. The V and J genes are TRBV12-5 and TRBJ1-1; D not certain. This CDR3 region has 14 residues. V shed 2 bases and J shed 0 bases, with 7 bases lying between them. The germline V gene has CDR1 LGHNT and CDR2 FRNRAP. CDR3 sequence (DNA): TGTGCTAGTGGTTTGCAGGTGGTGAACACTGAAGCTTTCTTT. Its protein is CASGLQVVNTEAFF.

This chain connects TRBV19 to TRBJ2-5; 9 bases match TRBD2. Germline assignment: CDR1 LNHDA and CDR2 SQIVND (reference sequence). J gave up 4 bases and V 7 bases, and 4 bases lay outside the gene matches. The CDR3 runs to 13 residues. The DNA of the CDR3 is TGTGCCAGTAAAACTAGCGGGCGAGAGACCCAGTACTTC. Protein product: CASKTSGRETQYF.

V usage is TRBV4-2 and J usage is TRBJ2-4, with unresolved D. The CDR3 has 13 amino acids. The V end lost 4 bases, the J end lost 1 base, and 5 bases lay between the germline ends. CDR1 and CDR2 (germline): LGHNA, YNFKEQ. The CDR3 nucleotides read TGTGCCAGCAGCCCCGCGGCCAAAAACATTCAGTACTTC. The encoded protein is CASSPAAKNIQYF.

In its sample, this clonotype was seen many times. V and J are TRBV24-1 and TRBJ2-1, with no clear D. Per the germline V gene, CDR1 is KGHDR and CDR2 is SFDVKD. The V and J ends lost 5 bases and 3 bases respectively, with 10 bases between them. The CDR3 is 14 amino acids. The chain's CDR3 is CATSGMTNYNEQFF. As DNA, the CDR3 is TGTGCCACCAGTGGAATGACCAACTACAATGAGCAGTTCTTC.

This clonotype was detected ten times or more. The chain carries TRBV5-1 and TRBJ2-1, with D maybe TRBD1 (5 bases). The germline V and J ends were trimmed by 1 base and 5 bases, with 13 bases remaining between them. The CDR3 contains 15 residues. Germline V gene data show CDR1 as SGHRS and CDR2 as YFSETQ. The chain's CDR3 is CASSLIPGNDNEQFF. The CDR3, as DNA: TGCGCCAGCAGCTTGATTCCAGGGAACGACAATGAGCAGTTCTTC.

This clonotype was detected a few times. The chain couples TRBV6-2 or TRBV6-3 to TRBJ2-2; 8 bases line up with TRBD2. The CDR3 is 16 residues long. The germline gives CDR1 MNHEY, CDR2 SVGEGT. V lost 4 bases to trimming and J lost 5 bases; unmatched junction nucleotides: 9. In nucleotides, the CDR3 is TGTGCCAGCAGTTCGGGAAGCGGGAGAGGAACCGGGGAGCTGTTTTTT. It yields the protein CASSSGSGRGTGELFF.

The V gene is TRBV2, the J gene TRBJ1-6; D may be TRBD1 (6 bases). Germline V CDR1 and CDR2: SNHLY, FYNNEI. CDR3 length equals 16 residues. V lost 9 bases to trimming and J lost 0 bases, with 15 bases between them. CDR3 sequence: CASYRGSLSYNSPLHF. The CDR3 bases are TGTGCCAGTTATAGGGGGAGTCTCTCCTATAATTCACCCCTCCACTTT.

The chain employs TRBV7-6 and TRBJ2-1, with 7 positions matching TRBD2. With V trimmed by 7 bases and J by 5 bases, 11 bases remained unmatched. The CDR3 has 15 amino acids. The germline V gene encodes CDR1 SGHVS and CDR2 FNYEAQ. The CDR3 region is CASTLGGQTHNEQFF. Written as DNA, the CDR3 is TGTGCCAGCACCCTGGGAGGGCAGACCCACAATGAGCAGTTCTTC.

This clonotype came up a few times. The gene calls are TRBV2 and TRBJ2-7; no reliable D call. CDR1 and CDR2 (germline): SNHLY, FYNNEI. V lost 7 bases, J lost 2 bases, and 9 bases lay in between. The CDR3 has 12 amino acids. The CDR3 DNA follows: TGTGCCAGCACGGAGCTACCCTACGAGCAGTACTTC. Translating it yields CASTELPYEQYF.

CDR3 sequence reads: CASTFGQAYGYTF. The CDR3 nucleotides are TGTGCCAGCACCTTCGGACAGGCATATGGCTACACCTTC. The chain links TRBV12-3 or TRBV12-4 to TRBJ1-2, with 7 nucleotides matching TRBD1. The CDR3 totals 13 residues. The V gene end was trimmed by 7 bases and the J gene end by 5 bases; junction bases not matched to a gene: 7.

This rearrangement joins TRBV5-5 to TRBJ2-3, with 10 bases fitting TRBD2. V shed 4 bases, J shed 3 bases, and the junction held 8 bases outside the gene matches. The CDR3 consists of 16 residues. CDR1 and CDR2 (germline): SGHKS, YYEKEE (reference sequence). CDR3 sequence (DNA): TGTGCCAGCAGCCCGCGACTAGCGGGTAGGACAGATACGCAGTATTTT. Its translation is CASSPRLAGRTDTQYF.

The V and J genes are TRBV12-3 or TRBV12-4 and TRBJ2-2; D is ambiguous. The CDR3 consists of 13 residues. The V and J ends lost 8 bases and 6 bases respectively, with 13 bases between them. DNA of the CDR3: TGTGCCAGCCTATCGTCGGGTGCCGGGGAGCTGTTTTTT. Amino acids: CASLSSGAGELFF.

V is TRBV27 and J is TRBJ1-2; tentative D call: TRBD1 (6 bases). The CDR3 consists of 14 residues. The germline V and J ends were trimmed by 3 bases and 0 bases, with 8 bases remaining between them. Germline assignment: CDR1 MNHEY and CDR2 SMNVEV (reference sequence). The CDR3, as DNA: TGTGCCAGCAGTTTCAGGGGCCCTAACTATGGCTACACCTTC. Protein: CASSFRGPNYGYTF.

The table lists this clonotype with a few counts. The chain couples TRBV2 to TRBJ2-5; maybe TRBD1 (5 bases). V was pared by 4 bases and J by 5 bases, with 11 bases between. Germline lookup yields CDR1 SNHLY and CDR2 FYNNEI. The CDR3 covers 13 residues. CDR3 sequence reads: CASSGQGRETQYF. CDR3 sequence (DNA): TGTGCCAGCAGTGGCCAGGGCCGGGAGACCCAGTACTTC.